A selection of T cell receptor beta chains follows, all from one sample in a study of cytomegalovirus exposure and HLA in healthy donors. The data were produced by immunoSEQ multiplex PCR, yet TCRdb's version contains in-frame clones alone and is incomplete. The sample has 200,000 to 300,000 clones, about nine tenths seen once. Sequencing was carried out using PBMCs. All receptors derive from a woman in her 30s in good health and CMV-seronegative. Both conserved end residues are part of each CDR3. The order of the fields is J gene, D gene, V gene, clone size, CDR3 protein, CDR3 DNA. A D gene is named only where the DNA matches it firmly. For some rows the clone size is stated as once, few or many, or as a class when expanded; others skip it.

j_call: TRBJ2-7
d_call: .
v_call: TRBV11-1
clone_size: .
cdr3_aa: CASSLLGGVNEQYF
cdr3_nt: TGTGCCAGCAGCTTACTCGGTGGAGTAAACGAGCAGTACTTC

j_call: TRBJ1-5
d_call: TRBD1
v_call: TRBV4-2
clone_size: .
cdr3_aa: CASSQANDRGINQPQHF
cdr3_nt: TGTGCCAGCAGCCAAGCTAACGACAGGGGCATAAATCAGCCCCAGCATTTT

j_call: TRBJ2-5
d_call: .
v_call: TRBV5-1
clone_size: .
cdr3_aa: CASSFGSTGQETQYF
cdr3_nt: TGCGCCAGCAGCTTCGGGTCGACAGGTCAAGAGACCCAGTACTTC

j_call: TRBJ1-5
d_call: .
v_call: TRBV6-1
clone_size: .
cdr3_aa: CASSVGIPGNQPQHF
cdr3_nt: TGTGCCAGCAGTGTGGGGATCCCAGGCAATCAGCCCCAGCATTTT

j_call: TRBJ2-2
d_call: .
v_call: TRBV19
clone_size: .
cdr3_aa: CASSRATRGSGELFF
cdr3_nt: TGTGCCAGTAGTAGAGCTACTAGGGGCTCCGGGGAGCTGTTTTTT

j_call: TRBJ2-7
d_call: TRBD2
v_call: TRBV27
clone_size: .
cdr3_aa: CASSPPRGAGPPYEQYF
cdr3_nt: TGTGCCAGCAGTCCTCCTCGGGGAGCGGGGCCCCCCTACGAGCAGTACTTC

j_call: TRBJ1-2
d_call: TRBD1
v_call: TRBV6-4
clone_size: .
cdr3_aa: CASSRGVNYGYTF
cdr3_nt: TGTGCCAGCAGCAGGGGGGTTAACTATGGCTACACCTTC

j_call: TRBJ2-7
d_call: TRBD1
v_call: TRBV4-2
clone_size: .
cdr3_aa: CASSLSGTASSYEQYF
cdr3_nt: TGTGCCAGCAGCCTCTCGGGGACAGCCAGTTCCTACGAGCAGTACTTC

j_call: TRBJ2-1
d_call: TRBD2
v_call: TRBV9
clone_size: .
cdr3_aa: CASSDRLAGVVNEQFF
cdr3_nt: TGTGCCAGCAGCGATAGACTAGCGGGAGTGGTAAATGAGCAGTTCTTC

j_call: TRBJ2-2
d_call: .
v_call: TRBV23-1
clone_size: .
cdr3_aa: CASSHPRGEDTGELFF
cdr3_nt: TGCGCCAGCAGTCACCCCAGGGGGGAAGACACCGGGGAGCTGTTTTTT

j_call: TRBJ2-7
d_call: .
v_call: TRBV28
clone_size: .
cdr3_aa: CASSLLIYEQYF
cdr3_nt: TGTGCCAGCAGTTTATTGATCTACGAGCAGTACTTC

j_call: TRBJ2-1
d_call: .
v_call: TRBV28
clone_size: .
cdr3_aa: CASSLDRVNEQFF
cdr3_nt: TGTGCCAGCAGTTTAGATAGAGTCAATGAGCAGTTCTTC

j_call: TRBJ1-5
d_call: .
v_call: TRBV28
clone_size: once
cdr3_aa: CASSLTGQPQHF
cdr3_nt: TGTGCCAGCAGTTTAACAGGGCAGCCCCAGCATTTT

j_call: TRBJ1-4
d_call: .
v_call: TRBV7-9
clone_size: few
cdr3_aa: CASREEPAGEKLFF
cdr3_nt: TGTGCCAGCAGAGAGGAACCGGCCGGAGAAAAACTGTTTTTT

j_call: TRBJ1-2
d_call: .
v_call: TRBV5-1
clone_size: .
cdr3_aa: CASSPDFRAYGYTF
cdr3_nt: TGCGCCAGCAGCCCAGATTTTCGTGCCTATGGCTACACCTTC

j_call: TRBJ1-2
d_call: .
v_call: TRBV4-2
clone_size: .
cdr3_aa: CASSQAGTQNAGGYTF
cdr3_nt: TGTGCCAGCAGCCAGGCGGGAACTCAAAACGCCGGAGGCTACACCTTC

j_call: TRBJ2-7
d_call: .
v_call: TRBV25-1
clone_size: .
cdr3_aa: CASSENRDGIYEQYF
cdr3_nt: TGTGCCAGCAGTGAAAACCGGGACGGCATCTACGAGCAGTACTTC

j_call: TRBJ1-5
d_call: .
v_call: TRBV11-2
clone_size: .
cdr3_aa: CASSPSGSEPQHF
cdr3_nt: TGTGCCAGCAGCCCGAGCGGGAGCGAGCCCCAGCATTTT

j_call: TRBJ2-7
d_call: .
v_call: TRBV6-5
clone_size: .
cdr3_aa: CASSNGPTAVYEQYF
cdr3_nt: TGTGCCAGCAGTAACGGACCCACGGCTGTCTACGAGCAGTACTTC

j_call: TRBJ2-3
d_call: .
v_call: TRBV20-1
clone_size: .
cdr3_aa: CSARTDTQYF
cdr3_nt: TGCAGTGCTAGAACAGATACGCAGTATTTT

j_call: TRBJ2-1
d_call: .
v_call: TRBV19
clone_size: .
cdr3_aa: CASSTSFGSYNEQFF
cdr3_nt: TGTGCCAGTAGTACCTCCTTCGGCTCCTACAATGAGCAGTTCTTC

j_call: TRBJ2-7
d_call: TRBD1
v_call: TRBV19
clone_size: .
cdr3_aa: CASSSGTGTSYEQYF
cdr3_nt: TGTGCCAGTAGTTCCGGGACAGGGACTTCCTACGAGCAGTACTTC

j_call: TRBJ1-2
d_call: TRBD1
v_call: TRBV7-9
clone_size: .
cdr3_aa: CASSQGGAYGYTF
cdr3_nt: TGTGCCAGCAGTCAGGGGGGCGCCTATGGCTACACCTTC

j_call: TRBJ2-4
d_call: TRBD1
v_call: TRBV7-2
clone_size: .
cdr3_aa: CASSLVGTGGIQYF
cdr3_nt: TGTGCCAGCAGCTTAGTCGGGACAGGGGGCATTCAGTACTTC

j_call: TRBJ2-1
d_call: TRBD2
v_call: TRBV6-1
clone_size: .
cdr3_aa: CASSESRTSGRLYNEQFF
cdr3_nt: TGTGCCAGCAGTGAATCCAGGACTAGCGGCCGTCTCTACAATGAGCAGTTCTTC

j_call: TRBJ2-7
d_call: TRBD2
v_call: TRBV7-2
clone_size: .
cdr3_aa: CASSFQTAGGAYEQYF
cdr3_nt: TGTGCCAGCAGCTTCCAGACAGCGGGAGGGGCCTACGAGCAGTACTTC

j_call: TRBJ2-5
d_call: .
v_call: TRBV13
clone_size: .
cdr3_aa: CASSPRYQETQYF
cdr3_nt: TGTGCCAGCAGCCCCCGGTACCAAGAGACCCAGTACTTC

j_call: TRBJ2-2
d_call: TRBD2
v_call: TRBV2
clone_size: .
cdr3_aa: CASSYIPGLAGARDTGELFF
cdr3_nt: TGTGCCAGCAGTTACATCCCGGGACTAGCGGGAGCTCGGGACACCGGGGAGCTGTTTTTT

j_call: TRBJ1-1
d_call: .
v_call: TRBV11-2
clone_size: .
cdr3_aa: CASSGGQNTEAFF
cdr3_nt: TGTGCCAGCAGCGGGGGACAGAACACTGAAGCTTTCTTT

j_call: TRBJ2-3
d_call: .
v_call: TRBV2
clone_size: .
cdr3_aa: CASSEGYNTDTQYF
cdr3_nt: TGTGCCAGCAGTGAAGGATACAACACAGATACGCAGTATTTT

j_call: TRBJ1-3
d_call: TRBD1
v_call: TRBV5-1
clone_size: .
cdr3_aa: CASSLAMTGDRGNTIYF
cdr3_nt: TGCGCCAGCAGCTTGGCTATGACAGGGGACCGGGGAAACACCATATATTTT

j_call: TRBJ1-1
d_call: .
v_call: TRBV20-1
clone_size: .
cdr3_aa: CSAGRDTEAFF
cdr3_nt: TGCAGTGCCGGGAGGGACACTGAAGCTTTCTTT

j_call: TRBJ2-5
d_call: TRBD2
v_call: TRBV23-1
clone_size: .
cdr3_aa: CASRASRTSRETQYF
cdr3_nt: TGCGCCAGCAGAGCCTCTAGGACTAGCAGAGAGACCCAGTACTTC

j_call: TRBJ2-7
d_call: TRBD2
v_call: TRBV29-1
clone_size: few
cdr3_aa: CSVDSGRPHEQYF
cdr3_nt: TGCAGCGTTGACAGCGGGAGGCCCCACGAGCAGTACTTC

j_call: TRBJ1-2
d_call: .
v_call: TRBV18
clone_size: .
cdr3_aa: CASSLRTEDGYGYTF
cdr3_nt: TGTGCCAGCTCACTTAGGACGGAGGATGGCTATGGCTACACCTTC

j_call: TRBJ1-2
d_call: .
v_call: TRBV7-2
clone_size: .
cdr3_aa: CASSRIRDGYTF
cdr3_nt: TGTGCCAGCAGCCGTATACGGGATGGCTACACCTTC

j_call: TRBJ2-2
d_call: .
v_call: TRBV7-2
clone_size: few
cdr3_aa: CASSLVLWEASLNTGELFF
cdr3_nt: TGTGCCAGCAGCTTAGTATTGTGGGAAGCTTCATTGAACACCGGGGAGCTGTTTTTT

j_call: TRBJ1-2
d_call: .
v_call: TRBV10-2
clone_size: .
cdr3_aa: CATYGSGWRNYGYTF
cdr3_nt: TGCGCCACCTACGGCAGTGGGTGGAGGAACTATGGCTACACCTTC

j_call: TRBJ1-1
d_call: .
v_call: TRBV28
clone_size: few
cdr3_aa: CASSLLGREAFF
cdr3_nt: TGTGCCAGCAGTTTGTTGGGTCGTGAAGCTTTCTTT

j_call: TRBJ2-3
d_call: TRBD2
v_call: TRBV6-5
clone_size: once
cdr3_aa: CASSYVGSGSTDTQYF
cdr3_nt: TGTGCCAGCAGTTACGTGGGTAGCGGGAGCACAGATACGCAGTATTTT

j_call: TRBJ1-5
d_call: TRBD1
v_call: TRBV2
clone_size: .
cdr3_aa: CASREGQGNQPQHF
cdr3_nt: TGTGCCAGCAGGGAGGGACAGGGGAATCAGCCCCAGCATTTT

j_call: TRBJ2-7
d_call: .
v_call: TRBV4-3
clone_size: .
cdr3_aa: CASSPAGSTYEQYF
cdr3_nt: TGCGCCAGCAGCCCGGCGGGATCGACCTACGAGCAGTACTTC

j_call: TRBJ2-7
d_call: TRBD1
v_call: TRBV5-4
clone_size: .
cdr3_aa: CASSPNLWTGSYEQYF
cdr3_nt: TGTGCCAGCAGCCCTAATCTCTGGACAGGCTCCTACGAGCAGTACTTC

j_call: TRBJ2-2
d_call: .
v_call: TRBV9
clone_size: .
cdr3_aa: CASSPVGGSNTGELFF
cdr3_nt: TGTGCCAGCAGCCCCGTTGGGGGGTCGAACACCGGGGAGCTGTTTTTT

j_call: TRBJ2-7
d_call: .
v_call: TRBV9
clone_size: .
cdr3_aa: CASSGKVPTSYEQYF
cdr3_nt: TGTGCCAGCAGCGGTAAAGTCCCCACTTCCTACGAGCAGTACTTC

j_call: TRBJ1-1
d_call: .
v_call: TRBV9
clone_size: .
cdr3_aa: CASSSRGSDTEAFF
cdr3_nt: TGTGCCAGCAGCTCCAGGGGATCGGACACTGAAGCTTTCTTT

j_call: TRBJ1-2
d_call: .
v_call: TRBV7-2
clone_size: .
cdr3_aa: CASSLYQSGYTF
cdr3_nt: TGTGCCAGCAGCTTATATCAGAGCGGCTACACCTTC

j_call: TRBJ2-5
d_call: TRBD2
v_call: TRBV11-2
clone_size: .
cdr3_aa: CASSFGTSGTQETQYF
cdr3_nt: TGTGCCAGCAGTTTCGGGACTAGCGGGACACAAGAGACCCAGTACTTC

j_call: TRBJ2-2
d_call: .
v_call: TRBV9
clone_size: few
cdr3_aa: CASSVGGSTGELFF
cdr3_nt: TGTGCCAGCAGCGTCGGAGGGTCCACCGGGGAGCTGTTTTTT

j_call: TRBJ2-7
d_call: TRBD1
v_call: TRBV5-1
clone_size: .
cdr3_aa: CASTPGQAYEQYF
cdr3_nt: TGCGCCAGCACCCCGGGACAGGCCTACGAGCAGTACTTC

j_call: TRBJ1-4
d_call: TRBD1
v_call: TRBV6-6
clone_size: .
cdr3_aa: CASSQTDRVNEKLFF
cdr3_nt: TGTGCCAGCAGCCAAACCGACAGGGTTAATGAAAAACTGTTTTTT

j_call: TRBJ2-2
d_call: TRBD2
v_call: TRBV6-5
clone_size: .
cdr3_aa: CASSYPGTTNTGELFF
cdr3_nt: TGTGCCAGCAGTTACCCCGGGACTACGAACACCGGGGAGCTGTTTTTT

j_call: TRBJ2-3
d_call: TRBD2
v_call: TRBV13
clone_size: once
cdr3_aa: CASSLGGSGGRPEDTQYF
cdr3_nt: TGTGCCAGCAGCTTAGGCGGGTCTGGCGGGAGGCCGGAGGATACGCAGTATTTT